The 27 T cell receptor beta chains listed next were all sequenced from one sample in a study of long-term antiretroviral therapy in people with HIV. Version v3.0 of the immunoSEQ assay was performed at survey level. Sequenced by immunoSEQ multiplex PCR; TCRdb stores in-frame clones only, minus some. The sample gives 15,000 to 20,000 clones, 76% of which show up once; approximately 15% is in the top ten. Here the sequenced sample was unsorted PBMCs, taken about 2.5 years before starting antiretroviral therapy. The receptors were sampled from a woman aged 45-60 years with HIV.

The chain has TRBV13 and TRBJ2-7, with unresolved D. V gave up 3 bases and J gave up 0 bases, with 9 bases separating them. Looked up from germline, CDR1 is PRHDT and CDR2 is FYEKMQ (reference sequence). There are 14 residues in the CDR3. The CDR3 spells CASSFRMSSYEQYF. The CDR3 DNA sequence: TGTGCCAGCAGCTTCAGGATGAGCTCCTACGAGCAGTACTTC.

CDR3 in DNA: TGTGCCAGCAGCTTAAGGCTAGCGGGGAACACCGGGGAGCTGTTTTTT. Translation gives CASSLRLAGNTGELFF. This sequence joins TRBV11-3 and TRBJ2-2, with 8 bases fitting TRBD2. Per germline, CDR1 SGHNT and CDR2 YENEEA. This CDR3 region has 16 residues. Unmatched junction bases numbered 3, after V lost 2 bases and J lost 1 base. Looking up the rest from reference TRBV11-3 and TRBJ2-2 gives the full variable domain: EAGVVQSPRYKIIEKKQPVAFWCNPISGHNTLYWYLQNLGQGPELLIRYENEEAVDDSQLPKDRFSAERLKGVDSTLKIQPAELGDSAVYLCASSLRLAGNTGELFFGEGSRLTVL.

This chain uses TRBV6-1 with TRBJ1-2; possibly TRBD1 for D (5 bases). Germline loops: CDR1 MNHNS, CDR2 SASEGT. The CDR3 runs to 14 residues. Trimming took 6 bases from V and 4 from J, leaving 15 bases between them. CDR3 residues: CASRGQGRVYGYTF. The CDR3 DNA sequence: TGTGCCAGCAGGGGGCAGGGAAGAGTCTATGGCTACACCTTC.

This clone was seen a handful of times. The chain joins TRBV5-1 to TRBJ1-1; D is undetermined. The CDR3 loop spans 14 amino acids. Per germline, CDR1 SGHRS and CDR2 YFSETQ. Trimming pared 6 bases from V and 2 bases from J, leaving 14 bases between. The CDR3 DNA reads as TGCGCCAGCAATCCTTTGGGAATCAACACTGAAGCTTTCTTT. It encodes CASNPLGINTEAFF.

This chain connects TRBV5-4 to TRBJ1-1; no clear D. The CDR3 has 13 amino acids. Trimming cost V 0 bases and J 1 base, with 4 bases left between them. Germline CDR1 and CDR2: SGHNT and YYREEE (reference sequence). CDR3 DNA sequence: TGTGCCAGCAGCTTGGCCAAGAACACTGAAGCTTTCTTT. Translation: CASSLAKNTEAFF.

This sequence joins TRBV27 and TRBJ1-2, with D perhaps matching TRBD1 (6 bases). Germline CDR1 reads MNHEY; CDR2 reads SMNVEV (reference sequence). This CDR3 has 14 amino acids. Trimming cost V 2 bases and J 4 bases, with 11 bases left between them. DNA of the CDR3: TGTGCCAGCAGTTTAGGGCCAGGGGTCTATGGCTACACCTTC. Encoded protein: CASSLGPGVYGYTF.

This chain joins TRBV2 and TRBJ2-2; 8 bases align to TRBD1. The CDR3 has 14 amino acids. V was clipped by 6 bases and J by 1 base; unmatched bases: 1. From germline, CDR1 is SNHLY and CDR2 FYNNEI. The CDR3 loop reads CASRGQGNTGELFF. The CDR3 coding sequence is TGTGCCAGCAGAGGACAGGGGAACACCGGGGAGCTGTTTTTT. Filled out from reference TRBV2 and TRBJ2-2, the complete variable domain reads EPEVTQTPSHQVTQMGQEVILRCVPISNHLYFYWYRQILGQKVEFLVSFYNNEISEKSEIFDDQFSVERPDGSNFTLKIRSTKLEDSAMYFCASRGQGNTGELFFGEGSRLTVL.

The rearrangement uses TRBV29-1 and TRBJ1-1; D remains ambiguous. CDR1 SQVTM and CDR2 ANQGSEA come from the germline V gene. The CDR3 has 12 amino acids. Trimming pared 2 bases from V and 2 bases from J, leaving 6 bases between. CDR3 nucleotide sequence: TGCAGCGTTGAACTGGTAAACACTGAAGCTTTCTTT. Encoded protein: CSVELVNTEAFF.

This chain joins TRBV19 and TRBJ2-2; tentative D call: TRBD1 (6 bases). Germline V CDR1 and CDR2: LNHDA, SQIVND (reference sequence). Trimming took off 5 bases at V and 6 bases at J, with 13 bases between the two ends. The CDR3 is made up of 14 amino acids. CDR3 DNA: TGTGCCAGTAGTGCTGTACAGGGCTCCGGGGAGCTGTTTTTT. Translating it yields CASSAVQGSGELFF.

This rearrangement joins TRBV19 to TRBJ1-2, with 7 nucleotides matching TRBD1. This CDR3 spans 14 amino acids. V lost 3 bases to trimming and J lost 4 bases; unmatched junction nucleotides: 5. The germline V gene has CDR1 LNHDA and CDR2 SQIVND (reference sequence). Here the CDR3 DNA reads TGTGCCAGTAGTATCGGCGACAGGGTCTATGGCTACACCTTC. Amino acid sequence: CASSIGDRVYGYTF.

The chain recombines TRBV7-2 with TRBJ2-7; 12 bases agree with TRBD1. This CDR3 contains 15 residues. V gave up 5 bases and J gave up 7 bases; unmatched junction bases: 9. Germline CDR1 reads SGHTA; CDR2 reads FQGNSA. In nucleotides, the CDR3 is TGTGCCAGCAGCCTAGGGACAGGGGGCTTAGAGGAGCAGTACTTC. This encodes CASSLGTGGLEEQYF.

By share, this clone counts as large. The sample has other DNA sequences that encode this CDR3 too. The genes are TRBV9 and TRBJ1-1, with D perhaps matching TRBD1 (5 bases). This CDR3 has 15 residues. V dropped 0 bases and J dropped 0 bases, with 9 bases sitting between them. CDR1 and CDR2 from the germline V gene are SGDLS and YYNGEE. CDR3 residues: CASSVGQFMNTEAFF. Here the CDR3 DNA reads TGTGCCAGCAGCGTAGGACAGTTCATGAACACTGAAGCTTTCTTT.

This clone was counted between two and nine times. This rearrangement joins TRBV10-2 to TRBJ2-1; D is unresolved. CDR1 is WSHSY and CDR2 is SAAADI in the germline V gene. This CDR3 is 11 amino acids long. Trimming took 5 bases from V and 4 from J, leaving 3 bases between them. Here the CDR3 reads CASSRYNEQFF. The DNA of the CDR3 is TGCGCCAGCAGTCGTTACAATGAGCAGTTCTTC.

V is TRBV29-1 and J is TRBJ1-2, with TRBD1 as a possible D gene (5 bases). CDR3 size: 13 residues. V was shortened by 3 bases and J by 2 bases, with 10 bases between the two germline ends. Germline V gene lookup returns CDR1 SQVTM and CDR2 ANQGSEA. The CDR3 bases are TGCAGCGTTGACAACGACAGCAACTATGGCTACACCTTC. It specifies CSVDNDSNYGYTF.

The gene calls are TRBV29-1 and TRBJ2-2; 11 nucleotides line up with TRBD2. The germline gives CDR1 SQVTM, CDR2 ANQGSEA. Losses at the gene ends were 7 bases for V and 6 bases for J; bases not matched to a gene: 7. This CDR3 comprises 14 residues. DNA of the CDR3: TGCAGCGCTGGATTAGCGGGGGGGCCCGGGGAGCTGTTTTTT. As protein: CSAGLAGGPGELFF.

The chain is built from TRBV28 and TRBJ1-1; no clear D gene. The V end was cut by 7 bases, the J end by 4 bases, with 13 bases between. Germline assignment: CDR1 MDHEN and CDR2 SYDVKM. CDR3 length: 13 amino acids. The CDR3 reads CASTSPVATEAFF. The CDR3 DNA sequence: TGTGCCAGCACGTCCCCAGTTGCCACTGAAGCTTTCTTT.

The chain combines TRBV6-4 with TRBJ1-1; D might be TRBD1 (5 bases). The V end lost 2 bases, the J end lost 5 bases, and 15 bases lay between the germline ends. This CDR3 has 15 residues. The germline gives CDR1 MRHNA, CDR2 SNTAGT. CDR3 bases: TGTGCCAGCAGTGACACAATTTCGGGGGGGACTGAAGCTTTCTTT. Amino acid sequence: CASSDTISGGTEAFF.

The gene calls are TRBV4-1 and TRBJ1-5, with unresolved D. The CDR3 runs 16 residues. Trimming cost V 0 bases and J 3 bases, with 12 bases left between them. Germline V gives CDR1 MGHRA, CDR2 YSYEKL. CDR3: CASSQDRPTSNQPQHF. CDR3 DNA: TGCGCCAGCAGCCAAGATCGGCCGACTTCCAATCAGCCCCAGCATTTT.

A single count supports this clone. The J gene is TRBJ1-2, the V gene TRBV6-5; TRBD1 matches at 10 bases. The junction had 9 bases not matched to a gene; V was cut back by 5 bases and J by 9 bases. Germline CDR1 MNHEY, CDR2 SVGAGI. The length of the CDR3 is 14 residues. Here the CDR3 reads CASSPSTGGRSYTF. CDR3 coding DNA: TGTGCCAGCAGTCCTTCGACAGGGGGCAGGAGCTACACCTTC.

The chain joins TRBV15 to TRBJ1-1; D perhaps matches TRBD1 (5 bases). The length of the CDR3 is 13 residues. The V gene lost 0 bases and the J gene lost 4 bases, with 6 bases spanning the gap. The germline V gene encodes CDR1 LNHNV and CDR2 YYDKDF (reference sequence). The CDR3 bases are TGTGCCACCAGCAGAGATCAGGGCACTGAAGCTTTCTTT. Translation: CATSRDQGTEAFF.

The CDR3 loop reads CASSQVRGYTGELFF. CDR3 bases: TGTGCCAGCAGCCAGGTTCGGGGTTACACCGGGGAGCTGTTTTTT. The chain carries TRBV14 and TRBJ2-2, with D possibly being TRBD2 (5 bases). In germline, CDR1 is SGHDN, CDR2 FVKESK. This CDR3 is built from 15 residues. Trimming shortened V by 3 bases and J by 3 bases, and 11 bases separated the two germline ends.

This clone has a single count. The chain has TRBV9 and TRBJ2-1; 8 nucleotides align to TRBD2. CDR3 size: 20 residues. The germline V gene has CDR1 SGDLS and CDR2 YYNGEE. The J segment lost 4 bases and the V segment lost 0 bases, leaving 18 bases of the junction unmatched. The CDR3 bases are TGTGCCAGCAGCGTAGGGGAGCGGGGGCCGCTATTAAGCGGGTACAATGAGCAGTTCTTC. Residues: CASSVGERGPLLSGYNEQFF.

CDR3 protein: CASSFNTEAFF. CDR3 in DNA: TGTGCCAGCAGCTTTAACACTGAAGCTTTCTTT. The chain employs TRBV5-4 and TRBJ1-1; no reliable D call. CDR3 size: 11 residues. Germline values: CDR1 SGHNT, CDR2 YYREEE (reference sequence). V shed 2 bases and J shed 2 bases, with 1 base lying between them.

This clone was counted only a few times. The chain joins TRBV25-1 to TRBJ2-1; D is possibly TRBD1 (5 bases). Germline V CDR1 and CDR2: MGHDK, SYGVNS. V was trimmed by 5 bases and J by 5 bases, leaving 10 bases between them. The CDR3 runs 13 residues. The CDR3 sequence: CASSIRQNNEQFF. The CDR3 nucleotides are TGTGCCAGCAGTATAAGACAGAACAATGAGCAGTTCTTC.

This clone was detected once. V and J are TRBV2 and TRBJ1-1; D gene ambiguous. Germline V gene lookup returns CDR1 SNHLY and CDR2 FYNNEI. The CDR3 loop spans 12 amino acids. Trimming took off 7 bases at V and 7 bases at J, with 13 bases between the two ends. The CDR3: CASTGSGIEAFF. In DNA, the CDR3 is TGTGCCAGCACCGGGTCCGGAATTGAAGCTTTCTTT.

This clone was picked up a small number of times. The rearrangement links TRBV6-5 to TRBJ1-6; 9 positions agree with TRBD1. There are 12 residues in the CDR3. Germline V lookup: CDR1 MNHEY, CDR2 SVGAGI. V lost 4 bases and J lost 14; bases outside the gene matches: 3. The CDR3 coding sequence is TGTGCCAGCAGTTTGGGACAGGGCGCCCTCCACTTT. Amino acid sequence: CASSLGQGALHF.

The rearrangement links TRBV2 to TRBJ2-2, with 11 nucleotides matching TRBD2. CDR3 size: 19 residues. Germline CDR1 and CDR2: SNHLY and FYNNEI. V dropped 4 bases and J dropped 1; count of bases not matched to a gene: 11. The CDR3 nucleotides read TGTGCCAGCAGTGCTCGGCTAGCGGGGGGTCCTGAGAACACCGGGGAGCTGTTTTTT. Residues: CASSARLAGGPENTGELFF.